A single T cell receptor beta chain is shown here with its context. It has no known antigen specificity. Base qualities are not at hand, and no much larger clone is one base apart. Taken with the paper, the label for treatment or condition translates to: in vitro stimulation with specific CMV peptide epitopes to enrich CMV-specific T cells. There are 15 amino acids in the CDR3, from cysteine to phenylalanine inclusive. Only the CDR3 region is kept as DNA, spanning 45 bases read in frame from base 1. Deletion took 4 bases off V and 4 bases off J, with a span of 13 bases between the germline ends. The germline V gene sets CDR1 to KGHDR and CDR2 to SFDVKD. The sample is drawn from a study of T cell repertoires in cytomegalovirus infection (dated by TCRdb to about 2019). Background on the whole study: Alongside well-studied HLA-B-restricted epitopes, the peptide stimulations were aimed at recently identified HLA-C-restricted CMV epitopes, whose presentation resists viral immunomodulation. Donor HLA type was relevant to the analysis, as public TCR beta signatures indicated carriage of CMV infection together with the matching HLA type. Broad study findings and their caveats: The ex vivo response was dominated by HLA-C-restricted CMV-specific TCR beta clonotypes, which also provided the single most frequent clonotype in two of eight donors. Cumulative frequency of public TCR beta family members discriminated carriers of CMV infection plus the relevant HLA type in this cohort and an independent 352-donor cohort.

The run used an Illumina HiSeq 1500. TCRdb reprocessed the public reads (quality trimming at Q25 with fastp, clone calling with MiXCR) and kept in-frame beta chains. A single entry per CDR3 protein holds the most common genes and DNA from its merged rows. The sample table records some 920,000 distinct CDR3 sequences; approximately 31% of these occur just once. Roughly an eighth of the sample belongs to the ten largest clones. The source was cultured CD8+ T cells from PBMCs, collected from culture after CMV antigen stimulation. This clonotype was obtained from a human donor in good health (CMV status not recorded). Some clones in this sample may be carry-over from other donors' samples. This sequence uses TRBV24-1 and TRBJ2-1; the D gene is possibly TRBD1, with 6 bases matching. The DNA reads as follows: TGTGCCACCAGTGACACCGGGACACTATACAATGAGCAGTTCTTC. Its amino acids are CATSDTGTLYNEQFF.